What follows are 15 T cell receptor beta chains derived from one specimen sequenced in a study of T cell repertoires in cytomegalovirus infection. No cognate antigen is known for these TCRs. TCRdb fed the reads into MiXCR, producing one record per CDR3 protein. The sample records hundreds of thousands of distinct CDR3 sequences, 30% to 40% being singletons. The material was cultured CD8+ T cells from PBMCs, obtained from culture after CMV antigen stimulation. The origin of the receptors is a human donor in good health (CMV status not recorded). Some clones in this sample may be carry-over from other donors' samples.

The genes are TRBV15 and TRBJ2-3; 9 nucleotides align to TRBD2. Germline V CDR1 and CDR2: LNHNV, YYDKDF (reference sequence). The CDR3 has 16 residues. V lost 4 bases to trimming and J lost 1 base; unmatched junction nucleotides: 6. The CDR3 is CATSTRGGAGTDTQYF. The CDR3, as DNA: TGTGCCACCAGCACCCGCGGGGGGGCCGGCACAGATACGCAGTATTTT.

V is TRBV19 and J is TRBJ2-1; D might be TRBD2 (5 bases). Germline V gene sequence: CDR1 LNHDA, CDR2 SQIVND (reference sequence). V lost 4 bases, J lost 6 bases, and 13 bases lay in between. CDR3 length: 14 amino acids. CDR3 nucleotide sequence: TGTGCCAGTAGTACCTCCGGGGTGGCCAATGAGCAGTTCTTC. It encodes CASSTSGVANEQFF.

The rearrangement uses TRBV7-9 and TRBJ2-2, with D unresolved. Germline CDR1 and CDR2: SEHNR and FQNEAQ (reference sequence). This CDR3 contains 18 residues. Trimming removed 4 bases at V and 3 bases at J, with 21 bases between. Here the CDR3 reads CASSSPIPSPFDTGELFF. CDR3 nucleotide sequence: TGTGCCAGCAGCTCTCCTATCCCATCCCCTTTCGACACCGGGGAGCTGTTTTTT.

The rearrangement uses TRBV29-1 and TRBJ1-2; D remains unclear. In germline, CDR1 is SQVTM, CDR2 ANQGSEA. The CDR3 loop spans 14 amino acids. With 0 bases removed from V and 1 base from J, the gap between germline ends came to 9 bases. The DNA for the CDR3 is TGCAGCGTTGAAGATCTGACGGTTAACTATGGCTACACCTTC. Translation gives CSVEDLTVNYGYTF.

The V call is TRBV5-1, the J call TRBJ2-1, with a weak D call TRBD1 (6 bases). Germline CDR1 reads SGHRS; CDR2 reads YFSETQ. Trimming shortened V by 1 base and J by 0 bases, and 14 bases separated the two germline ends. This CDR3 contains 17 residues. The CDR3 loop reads CASSLQGWDNSYNEQFF. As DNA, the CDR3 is TGCGCCAGCAGCTTGCAGGGTTGGGACAACTCCTACAATGAGCAGTTCTTC.

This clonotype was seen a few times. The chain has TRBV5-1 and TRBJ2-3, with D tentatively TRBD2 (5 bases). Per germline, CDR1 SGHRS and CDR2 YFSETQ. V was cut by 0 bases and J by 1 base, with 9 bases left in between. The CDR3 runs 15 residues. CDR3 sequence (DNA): TGCGCCAGCAGCTTGGCAATGAGGGGCACAGATACGCAGTATTTT. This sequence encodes CASSLAMRGTDTQYF.

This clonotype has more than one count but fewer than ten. In DNA, the CDR3 is TGTGCCAGCAAGACAGGGGAAGAGACCCAGTACTTC. It codes for CASKTGEETQYF. The V and J genes are TRBV6-2 or TRBV6-3 and TRBJ2-5; 8 positions agree with TRBD1. The CDR3 is made up of 12 amino acids. Per germline, CDR1 MNHEY and CDR2 SVGEGT. The J segment lost 3 bases and the V segment lost 7 bases, leaving 1 base of the junction unmatched.

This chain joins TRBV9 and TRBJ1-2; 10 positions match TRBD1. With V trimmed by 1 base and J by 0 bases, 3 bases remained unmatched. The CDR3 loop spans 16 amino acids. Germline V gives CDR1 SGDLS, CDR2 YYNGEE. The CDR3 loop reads CASSVTGQGPNYGYTF. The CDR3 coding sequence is TGTGCCAGCAGCGTAACGGGACAGGGGCCTAACTATGGCTACACCTTC. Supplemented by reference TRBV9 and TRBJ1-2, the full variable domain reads DSGVTQTPKHLITATGQRVTLRCSPRSGDLSVYWYQQSLDQGLQFLIQYYNGEERAKGNILERFSAQQFPDLHSELNLSSLELGDSALYFCASSVTGQGPNYGYTFGSGTRLTVV.

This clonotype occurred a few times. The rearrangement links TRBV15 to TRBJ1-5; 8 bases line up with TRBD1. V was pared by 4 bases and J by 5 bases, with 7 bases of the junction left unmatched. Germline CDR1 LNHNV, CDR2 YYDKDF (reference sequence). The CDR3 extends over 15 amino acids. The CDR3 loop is CATSTSETGDQPQHF. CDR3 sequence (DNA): TGTGCCACCAGCACCTCTGAGACAGGGGATCAGCCCCAGCATTTT.

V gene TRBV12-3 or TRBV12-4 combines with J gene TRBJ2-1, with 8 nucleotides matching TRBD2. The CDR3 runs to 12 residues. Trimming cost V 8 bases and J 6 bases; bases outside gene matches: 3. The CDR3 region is CASAGGGNEQFF. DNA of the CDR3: TGTGCCAGCGCCGGGGGGGGCAATGAGCAGTTCTTC.

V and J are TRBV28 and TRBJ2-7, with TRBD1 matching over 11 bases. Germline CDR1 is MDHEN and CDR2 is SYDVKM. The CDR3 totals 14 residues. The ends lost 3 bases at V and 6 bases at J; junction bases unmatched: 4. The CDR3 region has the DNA TGTGCCAGCAGTTTGGACAGGGGGCTTTTCGAGCAGTACGTC. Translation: CASSLDRGLFEQYV.

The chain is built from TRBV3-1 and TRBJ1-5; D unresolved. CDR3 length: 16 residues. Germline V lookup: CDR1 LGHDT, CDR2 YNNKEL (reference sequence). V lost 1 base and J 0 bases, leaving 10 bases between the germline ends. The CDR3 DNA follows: TGTGCCAGCAGCCAAGCTGGACCCTATAGCAATCAGCCCCAGCATTTT. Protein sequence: CASSQAGPYSNQPQHF.

The CDR3 protein is CASSFAAYSSYEQYF. The CDR3, as DNA: TGTGCCAGCAGTTTTGCGGCATATTCCTCCTACGAGCAGTACTTC. The chain recombines TRBV27 with TRBJ2-7; unclear D gene. Germline CDR1 is MNHEY and CDR2 is SMNVEV (reference sequence). Trimming took 3 bases from V and 0 from J, leaving 12 bases between them. The CDR3 has 15 amino acids.

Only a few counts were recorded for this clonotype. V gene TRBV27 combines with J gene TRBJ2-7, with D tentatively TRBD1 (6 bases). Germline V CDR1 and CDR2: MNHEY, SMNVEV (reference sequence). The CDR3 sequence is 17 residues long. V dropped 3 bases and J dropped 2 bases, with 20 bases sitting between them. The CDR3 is CASSLSSEDSHAYEQYF. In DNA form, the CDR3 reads TGTGCCAGCAGTTTGTCCAGCGAGGACAGCCATGCCTACGAGCAGTACTTC.

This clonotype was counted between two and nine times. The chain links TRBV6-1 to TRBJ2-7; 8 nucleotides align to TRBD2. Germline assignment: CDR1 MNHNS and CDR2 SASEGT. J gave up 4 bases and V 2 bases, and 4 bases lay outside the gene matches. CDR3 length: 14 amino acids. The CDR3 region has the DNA TGTGCCAGCAGTGAAAGGGTAGCGGGGTACGAGCAGTACTTC. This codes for CASSERVAGYEQYF.